This TCR beta chain was obtained from a study of shared clonotypes between healthy human individuals. Study summary: The cohort had two women and a few men, ages 18 to 49. Each donor's CD4 naive and CD4 memory cells filled three plates apiece, CD8 naive two, and CD8 memory one.

Broader study findings: The four-donor shared clonotypes exceeded non-shared clonotypes in generation probability, with non-shared ones scoring lower.

V shed 9 bases and J 5 bases; nucleotides not matched to a gene: 6. Germline CDR1 and CDR2: MNHNY and SVGAGI (reference sequence). The CDR3 runs to 12 residues. Deep-level settings were used for running the assay. The protocol was immunoSEQ multiplex PCR, while the TCRdb copy is restricted to in-frame clones and leaves out a portion. The table has under 850,000 clones, roughly 72% seen once; the top ten hold under 2%. This clone came up a few times. Antigen: not known. The genes are TRBV6-6 and TRBJ2-5; 7 bases map to TRBD1. The receptor was derived from a woman aged 25 to 39 in good health. Material for sequencing was memory CD4+ T cells sorted from blood. Regarding subset: CD45RA-negative fraction. This CDR3 reads CASSTGDETQYF. CDR3 bases: TGTGCCAGTTCTACAGGGGACGAGACCCAGTACTTC.